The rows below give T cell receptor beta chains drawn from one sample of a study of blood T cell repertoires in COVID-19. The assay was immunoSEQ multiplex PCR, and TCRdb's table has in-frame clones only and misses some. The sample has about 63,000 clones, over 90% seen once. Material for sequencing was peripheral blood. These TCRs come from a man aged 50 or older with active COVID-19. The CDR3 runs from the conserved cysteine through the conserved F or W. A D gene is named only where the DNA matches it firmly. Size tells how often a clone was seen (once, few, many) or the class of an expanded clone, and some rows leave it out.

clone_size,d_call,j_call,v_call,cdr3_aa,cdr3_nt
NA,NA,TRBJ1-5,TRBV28,CASSWSDQPQHF,TGTGCCAGCAGTTGGTCGGATCAGCCCCAGCATTTT
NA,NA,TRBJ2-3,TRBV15,CATSRDNTDTQYF,TGTGCCACCAGCAGAGATAACACAGATACGCAGTATTTT
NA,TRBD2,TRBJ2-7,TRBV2,CASRMGREESSEQYF,TGTGCCAGCAGGATGGGGCGGGAGGAGTCTTCCGAGCAGTACTTC
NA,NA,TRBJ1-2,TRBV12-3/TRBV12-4,CASSAGQSYGYTF,TGTGCCAGCAGCGCTGGACAGTCTTATGGCTACACCTTC
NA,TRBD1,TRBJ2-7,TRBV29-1,CSVWDLTGAYEQYF,TGCAGCGTTTGGGATCTGACAGGGGCCTACGAGCAGTACTTC
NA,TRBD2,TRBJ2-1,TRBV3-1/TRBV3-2,CASSQSGSTSGVYNEQFF,TGTGCCAGCAGCCAATCGGGCTCGACTAGCGGGGTGTACAATGAGCAGTTCTTC
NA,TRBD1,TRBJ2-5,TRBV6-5,CASSQKAGGRETQYF,TGTGCCAGCAGCCAGAAAGCAGGGGGACGGGAGACCCAGTACTTC
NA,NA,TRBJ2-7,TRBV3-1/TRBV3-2,CASSPTGTSYEQYF,TGTGCCAGCAGCCCGACCGGGACTTCCTACGAGCAGTACTTC
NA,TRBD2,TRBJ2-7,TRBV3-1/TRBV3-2,CASSQIAGGPYEQYF,TGTGCCAGCAGCCAAATAGCGGGAGGGCCCTACGAGCAGTACTTC
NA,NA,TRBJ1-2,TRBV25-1,CASSLTELYGYTF,TGTGCCAGCAGTTTAACAGAACTCTATGGCTACACCTTC
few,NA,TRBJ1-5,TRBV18,CASSRGSDQPQHF,TGTGCCAGCTCCCGCGGGTCAGATCAGCCCCAGCATTTT
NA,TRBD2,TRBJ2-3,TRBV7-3,CASSSLAGGPADTQYF,TGTGCCAGCAGCTCACTAGCGGGAGGGCCGGCAGATACGCAGTATTTT
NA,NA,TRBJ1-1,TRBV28,CASSRVLVTEAFF,TGTGCCAGCAGTCGGGTTTTGGTCACTGAAGCTTTCTTT
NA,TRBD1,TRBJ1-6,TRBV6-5,CASSPTGGVPSPLHF,TGTGCCAGCAGCCCCACAGGGGGCGTCCCCTCACCCCTCCACTTT
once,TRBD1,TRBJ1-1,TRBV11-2,CASSSREQGRAFF,TGTGCCAGCAGCTCCCGGGAACAGGGGAGAGCTTTCTTT
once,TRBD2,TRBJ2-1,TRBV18,CASSPLALAGDHNEQFF,TGTGCCAGCTCACCATTGGCCCTAGCGGGGGACCACAATGAGCAGTTCTTC
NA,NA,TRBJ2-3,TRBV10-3,CAISELRDTQYF,TGTGCCATCAGTGAACTAAGGGATACGCAGTATTTT
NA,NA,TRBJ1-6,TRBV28,CASRKREVAYNSPLHF,TGTGCCAGCAGAAAGCGGGAAGTCGCCTATAATTCACCCCTCCACTTT
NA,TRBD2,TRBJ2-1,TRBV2,CASSYGLAGQASYNEQFF,TGTGCCAGCTCCTATGGACTAGCGGGCCAAGCCTCCTACAATGAGCAGTTCTTC
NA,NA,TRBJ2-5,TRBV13,CASSIRSGGETQYF,TGTGCCAGCAGCATTCGATCCGGGGGAGAGACCCAGTACTTC
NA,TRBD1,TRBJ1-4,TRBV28,CASSRTGAKLFF,TGTGCCAGCAGTAGGACAGGGGCAAAACTGTTTTTT
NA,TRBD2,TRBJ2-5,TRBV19,CASSMGLRETQYF,TGTGCCAGTAGTATGGGACTAAGGGAGACCCAGTACTTC
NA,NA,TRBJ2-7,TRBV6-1,CASSESSAYEQYF,TGTGCCAGCAGTGAGTCTAGCGCCTACGAGCAGTACTTC
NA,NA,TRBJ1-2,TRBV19,CASSARNYGYTF,TGTGCCAGTAGTGCCAGAAACTATGGCTACACCTTC
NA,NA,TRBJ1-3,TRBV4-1,CASSQDPGGAWNTIYF,TGCGCCAGCAGCCAAGATCCTGGAGGGGCGTGGAACACCATATATTTT
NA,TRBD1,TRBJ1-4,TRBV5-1,CASSEGQGRDEKLFF,TGCGCCAGCAGCGAAGGACAGGGGAGGGATGAAAAACTGTTTTTT
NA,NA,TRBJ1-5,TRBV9,CASSAQGSQPQHF,TGTGCCAGCAGCGCTCAGGGTTCTCAGCCCCAGCATTTT
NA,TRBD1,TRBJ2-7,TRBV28,CASRTPGGAYEQYF,TGTGCCAGCAGGACCCCAGGGGGCGCCTACGAGCAGTACTTC
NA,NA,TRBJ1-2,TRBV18,CASSPGADGGYTF,TGTGCCAGCTCACCTGGGGCAGATGGAGGCTACACCTTC
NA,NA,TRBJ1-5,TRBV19,CASSIVSGYQPQHF,TGTGCCAGTAGTATAGTATCAGGGTATCAGCCCCAGCATTTT
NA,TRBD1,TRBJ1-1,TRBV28,CASSSGQGNTEAFF,TGTGCCAGCAGTTCAGGACAGGGGAACACTGAAGCTTTCTTT
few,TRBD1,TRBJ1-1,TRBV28,CASGSDRGLMNTEAFF,TGTGCCAGCGGGAGCGACAGGGGTTTGATGAACACTGAAGCTTTCTTT
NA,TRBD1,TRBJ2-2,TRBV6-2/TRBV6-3,CASSYRTGTAGELFF,TGTGCCAGCAGTTATAGGACAGGGACTGCGGGGGAGCTGTTTTTT
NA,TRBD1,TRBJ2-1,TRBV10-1,CASTRDRGSNEQFF,TGCGCCAGCACCCGGGACAGAGGGTCCAATGAGCAGTTCTTC
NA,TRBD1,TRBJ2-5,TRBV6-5,CAGFYRGETQYF,TGTGCCGGGTTCTACAGGGGGGAGACCCAGTACTTC
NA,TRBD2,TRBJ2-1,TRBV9,CASSIGLADYNEQFF,TGTGCCAGCAGCATCGGACTAGCGGACTACAATGAGCAGTTCTTC
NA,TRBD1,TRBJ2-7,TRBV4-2,CASSQEPGQGREQYF,TGTGCCAGCAGCCAAGAACCGGGACAGGGGCGCGAGCAGTACTTC
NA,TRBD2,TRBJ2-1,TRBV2,CASIPGLAGSYNEQFF,TGTGCCAGCATTCCCGGACTAGCGGGCTCCTACAATGAGCAGTTCTTC
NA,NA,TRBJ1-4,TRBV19,CASSVNRATNEKLFF,TGTGCCAGTAGTGTAAACAGGGCAACTAATGAAAAACTGTTTTTT
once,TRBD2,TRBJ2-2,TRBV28,CASSADPWPSGRAGNTGELFF,TGTGCCAGCAGTGCGGACCCGTGGCCCAGCGGGAGGGCCGGGAACACCGGGGAGCTGTTTTTT
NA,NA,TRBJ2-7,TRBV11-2,CASSLGGQLNHEQYF,TGTGCCAGCAGCTTAGGAGGTCAGTTAAACCACGAGCAGTACTTC
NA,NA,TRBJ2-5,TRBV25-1,CASSGRNPGGTQYF,TGTGCCAGCAGTGGGCGGAACCCCGGTGGGACCCAGTACTTC
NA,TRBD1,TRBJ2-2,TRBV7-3,CASSSGTGNTGELFF,TGTGCCAGCAGTTCCGGGACAGGGAACACCGGGGAGCTGTTTTTT
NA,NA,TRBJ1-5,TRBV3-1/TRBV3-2,CASSQGGRNQPQHF,TGTGCCAGCAGCCAAGGGGGCCGAAATCAGCCCCAGCATTTT
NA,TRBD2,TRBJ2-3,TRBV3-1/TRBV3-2,CASSQDLTAGATDTQYF,TGTGCCAGCAGCCAAGATCTTACAGCGGGAGCCACAGATACGCAGTATTTT
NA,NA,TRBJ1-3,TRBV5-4,CASSTELQLPGNTIYF,TGTGCCAGCAGCACCGAACTACAATTACCCGGAAACACCATATATTTT
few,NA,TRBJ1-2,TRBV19,CASSLALNYTF,TGTGCCAGTAGTTTGGCCTTAAACTACACCTTC
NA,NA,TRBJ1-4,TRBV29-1,CSLRTAGDEKLFF,TGCAGCTTAAGGACGGCGGGCGATGAAAAACTGTTTTTT
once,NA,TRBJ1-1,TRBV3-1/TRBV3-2,CASSLSGSNTEAFF,TGTGCCAGCAGCCTGAGCGGGAGTAACACTGAAGCTTTCTTT
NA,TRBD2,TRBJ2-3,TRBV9,CASRGTSGEAQYF,TGTGCCAGCAGGGGGACTAGCGGTGAGGCGCAGTATTTT